These 5 T cell receptor beta chains originate from one sample sequenced in a study of graft-versus-host responses after intestinal transplantation. Irradiated stimulators labeled with violet dye, some 200,000 in number, were plated with some 200,000 CFSE-labeled responders. This table comes from immunoSEQ multiplex PCR, and its TCRdb copy is limited to in-frame clones, with some not included. The table shows more than 9,500 clones, with 29% occurring only once. Sample: alloreactive CD8+ T cells from a mixed lymphocyte reaction culture, taken before intestinal transplant. Subset: CFSE-low proliferating T cells sorted from roughly six-day pre-transplant mixed lymphocyte reaction (GvH or HvG direction). These receptors all come from a human patient who received an intestinal transplant.

In this sample, this clone turned up a few times. The V gene is TRBV6-6, the J gene TRBJ2-7; 7 positions match TRBD2. V lost 2 bases and J lost 6; bases outside the gene matches: 10. CDR1 MNHNY and CDR2 SVGAGI come from the germline V gene (reference sequence). The CDR3 is 15 amino acids. The CDR3: CASSYVAGGGGEQYF. The CDR3 DNA sequence: TGTGCCAGCAGTTACGTGGCCGGCGGGGGTGGCGAGCAGTACTTC.

The chain is built from TRBV7-9 and TRBJ2-7; TRBD2 agrees at 14 bases. There are 17 residues in the CDR3. Germline CDR1 SEHNR, CDR2 FQNEAQ (reference sequence). Trimming cost V 5 bases and J 4 bases; bases outside gene matches: 10. This CDR3 is CASSPGLAGAVKYEQYF. CDR3 DNA: TGTGCCAGCAGCCCGGGACTAGCGGGGGCGGTGAAATACGAGCAGTACTTC.

Only a few counts were recorded for this clone. CDR3 protein: CASSIVSGTYNEQFF. CDR3 sequence (DNA): TGTGCCAGTAGTATAGTGTCGGGTACCTACAATGAGCAGTTCTTC. The V and J genes are TRBV19 and TRBJ2-1, with D uncertain. Trimming left V 1 base short and J 2 bases short, with 9 bases between. The CDR3 runs 15 residues. Germline CDR1 LNHDA, CDR2 SQIVND (reference sequence). Using reference TRBV19 and TRBJ2-1 for the parts outside the CDR3, the full variable domain is DGGITQSPKYLFRKEGQNVTLSCEQNLNHDAMYWYRQDPGQGLRLIYYSQIVNDFQKGDIAEGYSVSREKKESFPLTVTSAQKNPTAFYLCASSIVSGTYNEQFFGPGTRLTVL.

This clone showed up just a few times. The chain is built from TRBV9 and TRBJ2-3; a weak D match, TRBD2 (6 bases). This CDR3 has 16 amino acids. Germline loops: CDR1 SGDLS, CDR2 YYNGEE. With 0 bases removed from V and 2 bases from J, the gap between germline ends came to 13 bases. CDR3 DNA: TGTGCCAGCAGCGTAGGGGCTAGCGAACTCACAGATACGCAGTATTTT. Its protein product is CASSVGASELTDTQYF.

This chain joins TRBV7-2 and TRBJ1-2; D remains ambiguous. Between the trimmed V and J ends, which lost 7 bases and 7 bases, there was a span of 16 bases. Germline CDR1 and CDR2: SGHTA and FQGNSA. CDR3 size: 13 residues. CDR3 DNA: TGTGCCAGCACCACCCCCCCCGGGGTTGGCTACACCTTC. It specifies CASTTPPGVGYTF.